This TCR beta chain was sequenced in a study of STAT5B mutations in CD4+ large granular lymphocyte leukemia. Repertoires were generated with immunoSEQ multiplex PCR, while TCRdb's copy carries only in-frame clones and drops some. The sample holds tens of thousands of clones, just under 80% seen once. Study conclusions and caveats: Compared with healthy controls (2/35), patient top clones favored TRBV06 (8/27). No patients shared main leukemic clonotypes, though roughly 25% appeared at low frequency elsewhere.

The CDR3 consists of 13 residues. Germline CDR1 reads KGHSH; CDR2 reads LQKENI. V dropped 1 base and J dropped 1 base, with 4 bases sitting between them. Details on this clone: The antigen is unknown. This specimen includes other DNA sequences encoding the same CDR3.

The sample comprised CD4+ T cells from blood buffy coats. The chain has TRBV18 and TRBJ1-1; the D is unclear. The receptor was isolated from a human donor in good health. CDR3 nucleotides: TGTGCCAGCTCACCACAGGGGAACACTGAAGCTTTCTTT. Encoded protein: CASSPQGNTEAFF.